This T cell receptor beta chain derives from a study of long-term antiretroviral therapy in people with HIV. Run at survey level, the immunoSEQ assay was version v3.0. Here immunoSEQ multiplex PCR was the method, and the copy in TCRdb shows in-frame clones only, minus some. The sample consists of 35,000 to 45,000 clones, just under 95% of them appearing once. Study-level points and caveats: ART preceded a rise in diversity that nonetheless stayed lower than in transplant donor controls.

This CDR3 is built from 16 residues. Germline lookup yields CDR1 SGHNT and CDR2 YYREEE (reference sequence). V shed 7 bases and J 6 bases; nucleotides not matched to a gene: 15. About this clone: Its cognate antigen is unknown.

The clonotype was recovered from a woman aged 45-65 years with HIV. Sample: unsorted PBMCs, taken 4.1 years after starting antiretroviral therapy. The chain has TRBV5-4 and TRBJ2-1, with 8 bases that match TRBD2. CDR3 residues: CASYSGGPGIVNEQFF. CDR3 coding DNA: TGTGCCAGCTATTCGGGGGGGCCGGGTATTGTCAATGAGCAGTTCTTC.